At least ten counts were recorded for the clone carrying this T cell receptor (beta chain). Its cognate antigen is unknown. A junction boundary mismatches the germline segment, possibly from a read error. One entry per CDR3 protein results from TCRdb running MiXCR on the 5' RACE reads. The sample consists of about 150,000 distinct CDR3 sequences, just over 6.5% of them appearing once. This CDR3 spans 14 amino acids. Germline values: CDR1 SSHAT, CDR2 FNYEAQ (reference sequence). This record comes from a study of T cells after yellow fever vaccination. General study points: A large majority of primary-vaccination clones showed up again after the booster (approximately 95% CD4, 75% to 90% CD8).

The source material was CD4+ T cells sorted from PBMCs, sampled 10 days after the yellow fever booster vaccination. The source is a man in his thirties or forties who received the YFV17D yellow fever vaccine. The chain carries TRBV7-7 and TRBJ2-7; D ambiguous. The CDR3: CASSLVVWGYEQYF. The CDR3, as DNA: TGTGCTAGCAGCTTAGTAGTTTGGGGATACGAGCAGTACTTC.